A selection of T cell receptor beta chains follows, all from one sample in a study of cytomegalovirus exposure and HLA in healthy donors. The protocol was immunoSEQ multiplex PCR, while the TCRdb copy is restricted to in-frame clones and leaves out a portion. The table records some 150,000 clones, 85% to 90% of them present only once. The specimen was PBMCs. These receptors came from a woman between 18 and 29 years old in good health and CMV-seropositive. Each CDR3 is given with its conserved first and last residue. The D gene is left open where the match is weak. A clone size is listed for some rows: how often the clone was seen (once, few, many), or a class if it is expanded.

V gene	D gene	J gene	clone size	CDR3 protein	CDR3 DNA
TRBV15	NA	TRBJ2-7	NA	CATSSLGNREPYEQYF	TGTGCCACCAGCAGCCTTGGAAACAGGGAGCCCTACGAGCAGTACTTC
TRBV13	TRBD1	TRBJ1-1	NA	CASSPQGGHTEAFF	TGTGCCAGCAGCCCACAGGGGGGGCACACTGAAGCTTTCTTT
TRBV7-2	NA	TRBJ1-2	once	CASSSTGILGYTF	TGTGCCAGCAGCTCCACAGGGATCCTAGGCTACACCTTC
TRBV7-9	NA	TRBJ2-1	NA	CASSLPGVSTYNEQFF	TGTGCCAGCAGCCTCCCCGGGGTCTCGACCTACAATGAGCAGTTCTTC
TRBV4-3	NA	TRBJ2-7	NA	CASSQRAASSAYEQYF	TGCGCCAGCAGCCAGAGGGCGGCTAGCTCAGCCTACGAGCAGTACTTC
TRBV30	TRBD2	TRBJ2-5	NA	CAWSPIGGVQETQYF	TGTGCCTGGAGTCCAATTGGGGGGGTCCAAGAGACCCAGTACTTC
TRBV28	NA	TRBJ2-6	NA	CASSFRDSGANVLTF	TGTGCCAGCAGTTTCCGAGATTCTGGGGCCAACGTCCTGACTTTC
TRBV5-1	TRBD1	TRBJ2-7	NA	CASSGGQGAYEQYF	TGCGCCAGCAGCGGAGGACAGGGGGCCTACGAGCAGTACTTC
TRBV7-3	TRBD2	TRBJ2-1	NA	CASSRGLAGYNEQFF	TGTGCCAGCAGCCGGGGACTAGCGGGGTACAATGAGCAGTTCTTC
TRBV4-2	TRBD1	TRBJ2-3	NA	CASSQDRTGTDTQYF	TGTGCCAGCAGCCAAGACAGGACAGGGACAGATACGCAGTATTTT
TRBV5-4	TRBD2	TRBJ2-1	NA	CASSLGAGINNEQFF	TGTGCCAGCAGCTTGGGAGCGGGGATCAACAATGAGCAGTTCTTC
TRBV7-9	TRBD2	TRBJ2-3	NA	CASSSRLAGFTDTQYF	TGTGCCAGCAGCTCCAGACTAGCGGGGTTCACAGATACGCAGTATTTT
TRBV6-4	NA	TRBJ1-1	NA	CASSLSGNTEAFF	TGTGCCAGCTCGTTATCGGGAAACACTGAAGCTTTCTTT
TRBV7-2	TRBD2	TRBJ2-7	NA	CASSAVWTSSHEQYF	TGTGCCAGCAGCGCAGTATGGACTAGCTCCCACGAGCAGTACTTC
TRBV7-2	NA	TRBJ2-2	NA	CASSLAQGSTGELFF	TGTGCCAGCAGCTTAGCGCAGGGGTCAACCGGGGAGCTGTTTTTT
TRBV11-2	NA	TRBJ1-6	NA	CASSPQDRRNSPLHF	TGTGCCAGCAGCCCGCAGGACCGGAGGAATTCACCCCTCCACTTT
TRBV28	NA	TRBJ1-5	NA	CASSSWGERWEPQHF	TGTGCCAGCAGCTCGTGGGGGGAGCGATGGGAGCCCCAGCATTTT
TRBV2	TRBD1	TRBJ1-2	NA	CASSEVTGGSGYTF	TGTGCCAGCAGTGAAGTCACAGGGGGCTCTGGCTACACCTTC
TRBV7-6	TRBD1	TRBJ2-4	NA	CASSLAPRDRGLVPAKNIQYF	TGTGCCAGCAGCTTAGCACCCCGGGACAGGGGTTTAGTCCCCGCCAAAAACATTCAGTACTTC
TRBV6-1	TRBD1	TRBJ1-1	NA	CASSEDRGDTEAFF	TGTGCCAGCAGTGAAGACAGGGGCGACACTGAAGCTTTCTTT
TRBV10-1	TRBD2	TRBJ2-5	NA	CASSESNSGGVTRETQYF	TGCGCCAGCAGTGAGTCGAATAGCGGGGGGGTGACTCGAGAGACCCAGTACTTC
TRBV18	TRBD1	TRBJ1-1	once	CASSPSGQGTFEAFF	TGTGCCAGCTCACCTTCGGGACAGGGGACTTTTGAAGCTTTCTTT
TRBV10-3	NA	TRBJ2-7	NA	CAISGEVGGEQYF	TGTGCCATCAGTGGGGAGGTCGGAGGCGAGCAGTACTTC
TRBV2	TRBD1	TRBJ1-5	once	CASSELQGDQPQHF	TGTGCCAGCAGTGAATTACAGGGGGATCAGCCCCAGCATTTT
TRBV11-1	TRBD1	TRBJ2-7	once	CASSTGTGSYEQYF	TGTGCCAGCAGCACCGGGACAGGATCTTACGAGCAGTACTTC
TRBV7-9	NA	TRBJ1-1	NA	CASSSTGNTEAFF	TGTGCCAGCAGCTCTACAGGTAACACTGAAGCTTTCTTT
TRBV7-9	TRBD1	TRBJ1-1	NA	CASSPGQGFKAFF	TGTGCCAGCAGCCCGGGACAGGGTTTTAAAGCTTTCTTT
TRBV6-4	NA	TRBJ2-2	NA	CASSDGGGPGELFF	TGTGCCAGCAGTGATGGGGGGGGCCCCGGGGAGCTGTTTTTT
TRBV7-9	TRBD1	TRBJ1-1	NA	CASSALQGTEAFF	TGTGCCAGCAGCGCCCTACAGGGGACTGAAGCTTTCTTT
TRBV7-8	NA	TRBJ2-1	NA	CASSLVGSGVYNEQFF	TGTGCCAGCAGCTTAGTTGGGTCGGGAGTTTATAATGAGCAGTTCTTC
TRBV11-2	NA	TRBJ2-1	NA	CASSLRGGRGRYNEQFF	TGTGCCAGCAGCTTAAGGGGGGGCAGGGGACGGTACAATGAGCAGTTCTTC
TRBV7-9	TRBD1	TRBJ1-4	NA	CASSLVVFDREHEKLFF	TGTGCCAGCAGCTTAGTCGTCTTCGACAGGGAGCATGAAAAACTGTTTTTT
TRBV30	TRBD1	TRBJ2-7	NA	CAWGTGTAYEQYF	TGTGCCTGGGGAACCGGGACAGCCTACGAGCAGTACTTC
TRBV28	NA	TRBJ1-2	NA	CASRTARDGLYGYTF	TGTGCCAGCAGGACCGCCCGGGACGGACTATATGGCTACACCTTC
TRBV29-1	NA	TRBJ1-1	NA	CSVEGTAPYEAFF	TGCAGCGTTGAAGGGACAGCTCCTTATGAAGCTTTCTTT
TRBV5-1	TRBD1	TRBJ1-1	NA	CASSLRQGNTEAFF	TGCGCCAGCAGCTTGAGACAGGGGAACACTGAAGCTTTCTTT
TRBV9	TRBD1	TRBJ1-1	NA	CASSESGGNTEAFF	TGTGCCAGCAGTGAATCAGGGGGGAACACTGAAGCTTTCTTT
TRBV7-6	TRBD2	TRBJ2-7	NA	CASSLTGTSGYEQYF	TGTGCCAGCAGCTTAACCGGGACTAGCGGTTACGAGCAGTACTTC
TRBV15	NA	TRBJ1-1	NA	CATSRFGGTEAFF	TGTGCCACCAGCAGGTTCGGGGGCACTGAAGCTTTCTTT
TRBV15	NA	TRBJ1-4	NA	CATTGQTATNEKLFF	TGTGCCACCACAGGACAGACTGCAACTAATGAAAAACTGTTTTTT
TRBV4-3	TRBD1	TRBJ2-3	NA	CASSQDEGASFTDTQYF	TGCGCCAGCAGCCAAGATGAGGGGGCTAGCTTCACAGATACGCAGTATTTT